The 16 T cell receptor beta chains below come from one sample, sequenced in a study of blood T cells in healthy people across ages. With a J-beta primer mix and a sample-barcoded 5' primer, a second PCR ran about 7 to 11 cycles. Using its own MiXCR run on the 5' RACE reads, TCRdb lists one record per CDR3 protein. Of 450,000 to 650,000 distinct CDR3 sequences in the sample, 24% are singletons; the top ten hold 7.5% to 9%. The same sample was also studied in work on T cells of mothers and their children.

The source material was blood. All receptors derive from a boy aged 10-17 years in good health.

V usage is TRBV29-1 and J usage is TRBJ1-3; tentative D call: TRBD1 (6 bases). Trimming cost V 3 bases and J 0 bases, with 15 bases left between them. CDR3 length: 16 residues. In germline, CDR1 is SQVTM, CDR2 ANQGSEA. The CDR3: CSVEDSGASSGNTIYF. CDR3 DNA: TGCAGCGTTGAGGACAGCGGGGCGAGCTCTGGAAACACCATATATTTT.

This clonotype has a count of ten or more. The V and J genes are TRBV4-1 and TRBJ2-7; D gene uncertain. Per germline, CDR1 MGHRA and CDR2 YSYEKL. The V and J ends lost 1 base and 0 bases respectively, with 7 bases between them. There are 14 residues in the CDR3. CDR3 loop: CASSQVQPSYEQYF. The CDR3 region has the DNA TGCGCCAGCAGCCAAGTTCAGCCCTCCTACGAGCAGTACTTC.

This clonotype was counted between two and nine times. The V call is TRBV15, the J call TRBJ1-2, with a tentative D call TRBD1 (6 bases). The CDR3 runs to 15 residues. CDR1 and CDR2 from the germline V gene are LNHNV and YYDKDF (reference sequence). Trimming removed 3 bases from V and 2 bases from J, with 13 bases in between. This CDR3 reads CATSSPQGSNYGYTF. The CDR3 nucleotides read TGTGCCACCAGCAGCCCCCAGGGGTCCAACTATGGCTACACCTTC.

The DNA of the CDR3 is TGTGCCACCAGGCTAGCGGGAGCGGATACGCAGTATTTT. Its protein is CATRLAGADTQYF. This chain uses TRBV24-1 with TRBJ2-3; the match to TRBD2 covers 10 bases. V gave up 7 bases and J gave up 6 bases; unmatched junction bases: 3. The CDR3 runs 13 residues. From germline, CDR1 is KGHDR and CDR2 SFDVKD.

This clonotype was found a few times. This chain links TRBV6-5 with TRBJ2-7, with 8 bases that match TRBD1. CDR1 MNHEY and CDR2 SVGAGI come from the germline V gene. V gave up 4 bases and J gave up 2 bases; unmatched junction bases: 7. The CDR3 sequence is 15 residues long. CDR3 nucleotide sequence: TGTGCCAGCAGTTCCTGGACAGGGCGAGCCTACGAGCAGTACTTC. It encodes CASSSWTGRAYEQYF.

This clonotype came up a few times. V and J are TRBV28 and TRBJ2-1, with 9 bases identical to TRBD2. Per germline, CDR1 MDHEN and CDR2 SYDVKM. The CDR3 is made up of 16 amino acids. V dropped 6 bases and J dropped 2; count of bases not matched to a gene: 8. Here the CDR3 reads CASRKLAGTAYNEQFF. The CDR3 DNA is TGTGCCAGCAGGAAGCTAGCGGGAACGGCCTACAATGAGCAGTTCTTC.

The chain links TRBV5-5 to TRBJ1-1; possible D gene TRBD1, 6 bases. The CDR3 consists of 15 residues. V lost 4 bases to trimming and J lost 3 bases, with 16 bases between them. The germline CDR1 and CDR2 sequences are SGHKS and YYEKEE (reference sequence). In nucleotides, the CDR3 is TGTGCCAGCAGCGGGGGCCTCGCAGGATACACTGAAGCTTTCTTT. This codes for CASSGGLAGYTEAFF.

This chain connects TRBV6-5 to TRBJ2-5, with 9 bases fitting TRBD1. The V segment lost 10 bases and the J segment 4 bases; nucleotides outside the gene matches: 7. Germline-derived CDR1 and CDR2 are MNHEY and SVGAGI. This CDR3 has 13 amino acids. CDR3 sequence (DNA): TGTGCCATCGGCGGGACAGGGAGAGAGACCCAGTACTTC. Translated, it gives CAIGGTGRETQYF.

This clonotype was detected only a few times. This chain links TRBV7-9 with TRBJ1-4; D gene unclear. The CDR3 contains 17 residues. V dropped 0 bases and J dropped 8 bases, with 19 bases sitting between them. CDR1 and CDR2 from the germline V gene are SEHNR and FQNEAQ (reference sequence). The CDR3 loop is CASSLASGPPGTEKLFF. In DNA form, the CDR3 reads TGTGCCAGCAGCTTAGCTTCCGGGCCCCCTGGTACGGAAAAACTGTTTTTT.

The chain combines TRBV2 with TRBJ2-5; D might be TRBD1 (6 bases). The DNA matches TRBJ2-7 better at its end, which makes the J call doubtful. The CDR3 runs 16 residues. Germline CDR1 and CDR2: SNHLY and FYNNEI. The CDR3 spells CASRGVRQGYSYEQYF. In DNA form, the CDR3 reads TGTGCCAGCAGGGGGGTTCGGCAGGGGTACTCCTACGAGCAGTACTTC.

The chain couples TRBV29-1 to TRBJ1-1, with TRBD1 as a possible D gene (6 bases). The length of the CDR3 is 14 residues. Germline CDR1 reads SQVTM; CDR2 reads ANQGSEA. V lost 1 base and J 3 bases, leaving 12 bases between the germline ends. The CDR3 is CSVEVQGWDTEAFF. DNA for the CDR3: TGCAGCGTTGAAGTGCAGGGGTGGGACACTGAAGCTTTCTTT.

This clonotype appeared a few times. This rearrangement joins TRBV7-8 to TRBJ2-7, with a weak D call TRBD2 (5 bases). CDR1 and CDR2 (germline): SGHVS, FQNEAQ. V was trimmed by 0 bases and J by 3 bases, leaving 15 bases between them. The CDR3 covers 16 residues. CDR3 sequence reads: CASSLAPAGDYYEQYF. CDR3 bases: TGTGCCAGCAGCTTAGCGCCGGCGGGTGACTACTACGAGCAGTACTTC.

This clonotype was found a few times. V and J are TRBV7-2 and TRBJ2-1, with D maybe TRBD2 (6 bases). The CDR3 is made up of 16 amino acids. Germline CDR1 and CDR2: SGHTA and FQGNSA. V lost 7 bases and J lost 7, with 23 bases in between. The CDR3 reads CASTPYAGTTGNEQFF. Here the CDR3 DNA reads TGTGCCAGCACCCCATATGCGGGGACCACTGGGAATGAGCAGTTCTTC.

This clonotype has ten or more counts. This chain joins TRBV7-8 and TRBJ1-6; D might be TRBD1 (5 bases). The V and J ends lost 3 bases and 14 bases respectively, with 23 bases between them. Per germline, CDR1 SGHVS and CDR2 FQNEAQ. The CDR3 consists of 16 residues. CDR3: CASSLGTVQSPWALHF. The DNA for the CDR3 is TGTGCCAGCAGCTTGGGGACGGTACAGAGTCCTTGGGCCCTCCACTTT. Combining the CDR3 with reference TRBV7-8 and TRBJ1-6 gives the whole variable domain GAGVSQSPRYKVAKRGQDVALRCDPISGHVSLFWYQQALGQGPEFLTYFQNEAQLDKSGLPSDRFFAERPEGSVSTLKIQRTQQEDSAVYLCASSLGTVQSPWALHFGNGTRLTVT.

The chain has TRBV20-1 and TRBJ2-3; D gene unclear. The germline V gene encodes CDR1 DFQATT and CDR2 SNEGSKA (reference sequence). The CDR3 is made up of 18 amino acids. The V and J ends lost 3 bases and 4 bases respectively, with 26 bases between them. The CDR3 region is CSASRWPSGGPGADTQYF. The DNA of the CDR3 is TGCAGTGCTAGTAGATGGCCCTCCGGCGGTCCCGGCGCAGATACGCAGTATTTT.

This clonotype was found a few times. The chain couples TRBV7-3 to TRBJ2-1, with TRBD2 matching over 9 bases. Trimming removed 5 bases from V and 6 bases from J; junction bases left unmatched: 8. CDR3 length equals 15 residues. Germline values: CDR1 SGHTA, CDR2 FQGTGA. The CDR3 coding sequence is TGTGCCAGCAGCCCAGGGAGCGGGGGGAGCAATGAGCAGTTCTTC. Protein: CASSPGSGGSNEQFF.